Below, 18 T cell receptor beta chains from the same sample are listed, as sequenced in a study. TCRdb reanalysed the RT-PCR reads using MiXCR and keeps one entry per CDR3 protein. The sample shows more than 600,000 distinct CDR3 sequences, approximately 15% of them seen only once. The sequenced material came from memory CD4+ T cells from blood. The receptors originated from a female donor in good health, serving as a healthy control.

This chain joins TRBV24-1 and TRBJ2-5; the D gene is possibly TRBD2 (5 bases). With 9 bases removed from V and 7 bases from J, the gap between germline ends came to 11 bases. Looked up from germline, CDR1 is KGHDR and CDR2 is SFDVKD. The CDR3 runs to 11 residues. The DNA for the CDR3 is TGTGCCACCGCCGGGGAAGGGACCCAGTACTTC. As protein: CATAGEGTQYF.

This clonotype was counted many times. Compared with germline, one end of the junction differs, possibly owing to a read error. The chain links TRBV5-1 to TRBJ1-1; no firm D call. The CDR3 contains 14 residues. CDR1 SGHRS and CDR2 YFSETQ come from the germline V gene. DNA for the CDR3: TGTGCCAGCAGCTTGGCCAGCGGGAACACTGAAGCTTTCTTT. Translated: CASSLASGNTEAFF.

This clonotype has more than one count but fewer than ten. CDR3 sequence reads: CSVLGLAGDREQYF. The CDR3 bases are TGCAGCGTCTTGGGACTAGCGGGAGATAGGGAGCAGTACTTC. V gene TRBV29-1 combines with J gene TRBJ2-7; 14 nucleotides align to TRBD2. The CDR3 consists of 14 residues. Germline V gene lookup returns CDR1 SQVTM and CDR2 ANQGSEA. J lost 7 bases, V lost 6 bases, and 8 bases had no gene match.

The chain combines TRBV20-1 with TRBJ2-2; 14 bases agree with TRBD2. The trim removed 0 bases at V and 5 bases at J, leaving 5 bases unmatched. CDR3 size: 17 residues. Germline values: CDR1 DFQATT, CDR2 SNEGSKA (reference sequence). The CDR3 loop is CSARDAGLAGVTGELFF. Written as DNA, the CDR3 is TGCAGTGCTAGAGATGCGGGACTAGCGGGAGTTACCGGGGAGCTGTTTTTT.

Many counts were recorded for this clonotype. Likely a read error: the CDR3 ends without its conserved phenylalanine or tryptophan. It is unclear where the CDR3 begins or ends on the DNA, so no DNA is shown, and the CDR3 is as TCRdb lists it. The rearrangement joins TRBV20-1 to TRBJ1-1; TRBD1, the table's D call, lacks a check against the DNA. Germline V gene data show CDR1 as DFQATT and CDR2 as SNEGSKA (reference sequence). Termini included, the CDR3 measures 13 amino acids. CDR3 residues: CSASPDRVGGWAL.

The CDR3 coding sequence is TGCAGTGCTAGAGCTCCCTCTATGAACACCGGGGAGCTGTTTTTT. Translated, it gives CSARAPSMNTGELFF. V usage is TRBV20-1 and J usage is TRBJ2-2, with D unclear. Germline values: CDR1 DFQATT, CDR2 SNEGSKA (reference sequence). CDR3 length equals 15 residues. The V gene lost 1 base and the J gene lost 1 base, with 10 bases spanning the gap.

This clonotype was observed a handful of times. This chain links TRBV24-1 with TRBJ2-2; D may be TRBD1 or TRBD2 (5 bases each). The CDR3 is made up of 16 amino acids. With 4 bases removed from V and 1 base from J, the gap between germline ends came to 12 bases. The germline V gene has CDR1 KGHDR and CDR2 SFDVKD. CDR3 sequence reads: CATSDSGPRNTGELFF. For the CDR3, the DNA is TGTGCCACCAGTGACTCGGGACCGCGGAACACCGGGGAGCTGTTTTTT.

In this sample, this clonotype turned up many times. In DNA form, the CDR3 reads TGTGCCAGCAGCCGGGCTAACAGGGGACAAGAGACCCAGTACTTC. As protein: CASSRANRGQETQYF. The rearrangement joins TRBV12-3 or TRBV12-4 to TRBJ2-5; 7 bases are shared with TRBD1. J gave up 2 bases and V 6 bases, and 9 bases lay outside the gene matches. The CDR3 spans 15 residues.

The chain employs TRBV7-8 and TRBJ2-6; 7 nucleotides agree with TRBD2. Germline V gives CDR1 SGHVS, CDR2 FQNEAQ. After removal of 7 bases from V and 2 bases from J, the junction contained 14 bases not matched to a gene. CDR3 length: 18 amino acids. This CDR3 reads CASIQVFRLATGANVLTF. In DNA, the CDR3 is TGTGCCAGCATCCAGGTGTTCCGACTAGCAACTGGGGCCAACGTCCTGACTTTC.

The V and J genes are TRBV27 and TRBJ1-3, with D tentatively TRBD1 (5 bases). Trimming removed 1 base at V and 4 bases at J, with 11 bases between. The CDR3 has 15 amino acids. From germline, CDR1 is MNHEY and CDR2 SMNVEV (reference sequence). The CDR3 DNA is TGTGCCAGCAGTTTATTACGGGGGTCCGGAAACACCATATATTTT. Amino acid sequence: CASSLLRGSGNTIYF.

The chain links TRBV28 to TRBJ2-4, with D perhaps TRBD1 or TRBD2 (5 bases each). V was clipped by 9 bases and J by 4 bases, with 13 bases between them. This CDR3 contains 13 residues. CDR1 and CDR2 (germline): MDHEN, SYDVKM. The CDR3 here is CASTGTPKNIQYF. Here the CDR3 DNA reads TGTGCCAGTACCGGGACGCCAAAAAACATTCAGTACTTC.

This clonotype came up many times. The V gene is TRBV2, the J gene TRBJ1-2; D possibly corresponds to TRBD1 (5 bases). The germline gives CDR1 SNHLY, CDR2 FYNNEI. This CDR3 is built from 13 residues. Trimming removed 6 bases at V and 6 bases at J, with 14 bases between. The CDR3 reads CASRLAGSDGYTF. The CDR3 DNA reads TGTGCCAGCAGGCTCGCAGGGTCGGATGGCTACACCTTC. Together with reference TRBV2 and TRBJ1-2, the CDR3 gives the full variable domain: EPEVTQTPSHQVTQMGQEVILRCVPISNHLYFYWYRQILGQKVEFLVSFYNNEISEKSEIFDDQFSVERPDGSNFTLKIRSTKLEDSAMYFCASRLAGSDGYTFGSGTRLTVV.

The table lists this clonotype with a few counts. The chain carries TRBV12-3 or TRBV12-4 and TRBJ1-2; no reliable D call. The V end lost 6 bases, the J end lost 7 bases, and 21 bases lay between the germline ends. The CDR3 has 15 residues. The CDR3 sequence is CASSDGAKSEGGYTF. The CDR3 DNA is TGTGCCAGCAGCGACGGAGCTAAATCGGAGGGTGGCTACACCTTC.

The chain combines TRBV5-1 with TRBJ1-2; D ambiguous. Between the trimmed V and J ends, which lost 0 bases and 2 bases, there was a span of 11 bases. There are 15 residues in the CDR3. Germline values: CDR1 SGHRS, CDR2 YFSETQ. The CDR3 nucleotides are TGCGCCAGCAGCTTGGAAGGTGGCCAGAACTATGGCTACACCTTC. It encodes CASSLEGGQNYGYTF.

This clonotype was counted many times. The chain has TRBV9 and TRBJ2-3; no clear D. The CDR3 runs 15 residues. Germline V gene data show CDR1 as SGDLS and CDR2 as YYNGEE. Deletions cut 4 bases from V and 2 bases from J, with 14 bases between. Here the CDR3 reads CASSPGRAATDTQYF. Written as DNA, the CDR3 is TGTGCCAGCAGCCCCGGCCGCGCCGCCACAGATACGCAGTATTTT.

This clonotype occurred many times. V is TRBV9 and J is TRBJ2-3; perhaps TRBD1 as D (5 bases). CDR1 is SGDLS and CDR2 is YYNGEE in the germline V gene. This CDR3 has 17 amino acids. With 4 bases removed from V and 0 bases from J, the gap between germline ends came to 18 bases. CDR3 sequence: CASSLHSSGISTDTQYF. CDR3 bases: TGTGCCAGCAGCCTTCACTCTTCAGGGATTAGCACAGATACGCAGTATTTT. The full variable domain, with the rest looked up from reference TRBV9 and TRBJ2-3, is DSGVTQTPKHLITATGQRVTLRCSPRSGDLSVYWYQQSLDQGLQFLIQYYNGEERAKGNILERFSAQQFPDLHSELNLSSLELGDSALYFCASSLHSSGISTDTQYFGPGTRLTVL.

The gene calls are TRBV19 and TRBJ1-1, with TRBD1 matching over 7 bases. The CDR3 is 16 amino acids. CDR1 is LNHDA and CDR2 is SQIVND in the germline V gene (reference sequence). The junction had 12 bases not matched to a gene; V was cut back by 7 bases and J by 1 base. The CDR3 DNA reads TGTGCCAGTATCTCAGGGGGATTGGGGAAGAACACTGAAGCTTTCTTT. It encodes CASISGGLGKNTEAFF. Supplemented by reference TRBV19 and TRBJ1-1, the full variable domain reads DGGITQSPKYLFRKEGQNVTLSCEQNLNHDAMYWYRQDPGQGLRLIYYSQIVNDFQKGDIAEGYSVSREKKESFPLTVTSAQKNPTAFYLCASISGGLGKNTEAFFGQGTRLTVV.

This clonotype was seen only a few times. The V and J genes are TRBV6-5 and TRBJ2-2; 8 bases agree with TRBD1. Trimming cost V 6 bases and J 1 base; bases outside gene matches: 13. Germline CDR1 reads MNHEY; CDR2 reads SVGAGI. This CDR3 is built from 18 residues. The CDR3 region has the DNA TGTGCCAGCAGAGGCATACCGTGGACAGGGAAGAACACCGGGGAGCTGTTTTTT. It encodes CASRGIPWTGKNTGELFF.